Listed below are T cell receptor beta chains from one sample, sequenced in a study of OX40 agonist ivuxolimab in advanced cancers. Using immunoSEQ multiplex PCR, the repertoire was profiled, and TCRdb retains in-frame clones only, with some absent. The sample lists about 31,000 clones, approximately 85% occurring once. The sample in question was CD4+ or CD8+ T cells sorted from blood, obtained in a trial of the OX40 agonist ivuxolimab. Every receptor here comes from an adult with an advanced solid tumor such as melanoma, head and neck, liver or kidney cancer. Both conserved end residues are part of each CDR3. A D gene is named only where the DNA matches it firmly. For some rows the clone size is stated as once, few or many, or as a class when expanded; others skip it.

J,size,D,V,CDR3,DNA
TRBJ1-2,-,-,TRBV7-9,CASSLLATEGNGYTF,TGTGCCAGCAGCTTACTGGCCACAGAAGGAAATGGCTACACCTTC
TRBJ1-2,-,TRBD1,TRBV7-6,CASSTLSGGGYTF,TGTGCCAGCAGCACTCTTTCAGGGGGCGGCTACACCTTC
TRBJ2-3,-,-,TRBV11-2,CASSLDLSPTDTQYF,TGTGCCAGCAGCTTAGATCTCTCCCCCACAGATACGCAGTATTTT
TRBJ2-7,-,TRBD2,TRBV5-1,CASSTGTSGGYEQYF,TGCGCCAGCAGCACGGGGACTAGCGGGGGGTACGAGCAGTACTTC
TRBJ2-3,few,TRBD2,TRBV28,CASSMTSGGWTDTQYF,TGTGCCAGCAGTATGACTAGCGGGGGGTGGACAGATACGCAGTATTTT
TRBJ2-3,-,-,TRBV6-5,CASSYSIQTDTQYF,TGTGCCAGCAGTTACTCGATCCAAACAGATACGCAGTATTTT
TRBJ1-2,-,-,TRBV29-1,CSVGGWVNGYTF,TGCAGCGTTGGAGGATGGGTAAACGGCTACACCTTC
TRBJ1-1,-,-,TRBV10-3,CAVKVTSGGVNTEAFF,TGTGCCGTCAAAGTTACGTCTGGGGGCGTGAACACTGAAGCTTTCTTT
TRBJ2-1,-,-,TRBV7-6,CASSLPGADEQFF,TGTGCCAGCAGCTTACCGGGGGCAGATGAGCAGTTCTTC
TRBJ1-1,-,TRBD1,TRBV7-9,CASSPRDRKSATEAFF,TGTGCCAGCAGCCCAAGGGACAGGAAGAGCGCTACTGAAGCTTTCTTT
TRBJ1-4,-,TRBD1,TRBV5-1,CASSLRTGGGTNEKLFF,TGCGCCAGCAGCTTGAGGACAGGGGGTGGAACTAATGAAAAACTGTTTTTT
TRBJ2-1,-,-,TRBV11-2,CASSSGWNEQFF,TGTGCCAGCAGCTCTGGCTGGAATGAGCAGTTCTTC
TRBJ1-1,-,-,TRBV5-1,CASTPSSLNTEAFF,TGCGCCAGCACCCCGAGCAGCCTGAACACTGAAGCTTTCTTT
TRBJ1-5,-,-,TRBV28,CASRGSNQPQHF,TGTGCCAGCAGGGGTAGCAATCAGCCCCAGCATTTT
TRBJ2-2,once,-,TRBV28,CASSFQGNTGELFF,TGTGCCAGCAGTTTTCAGGGGAACACCGGGGAGCTGTTTTTT
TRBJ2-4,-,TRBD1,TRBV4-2,CASSQEEGQGYHIQYF,TGTGCCAGCAGCCAAGAGGAGGGACAGGGGTATCACATTCAGTACTTC
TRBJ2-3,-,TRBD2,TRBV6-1,CASSEGTSGGYTYTQYF,TGTGCCAGCAGTGAAGGGACTAGCGGGGGGTACACATATACGCAGTATTTT
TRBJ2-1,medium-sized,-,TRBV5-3,CARSSRAPFGNEQFF,TGTGCCAGAAGCTCCCGGGCCCCGTTTGGGAATGAGCAGTTCTTC
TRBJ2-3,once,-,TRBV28,CASSLLGQKSTDTQYF,TGTGCCAGCAGTTTGCTTGGACAGAAGAGCACAGATACGCAGTATTTT
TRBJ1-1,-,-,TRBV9,CASSVETGEAFF,TGTGCCAGCAGCGTAGAAACGGGAGAAGCTTTCTTT
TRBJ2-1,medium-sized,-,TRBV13,CASSFGHNNEQFF,TGTGCCAGCAGCTTCGGCCACAACAATGAGCAGTTCTTC
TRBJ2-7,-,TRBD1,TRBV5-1,CASSSRQGAYEQYF,TGCGCCAGCAGCTCACGACAGGGGGCATACGAGCAGTACTTC
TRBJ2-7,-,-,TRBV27,CASSLQGRYEQYF,TGTGCCAGCAGTTTACAGGGTCGGTACGAGCAGTACTTC
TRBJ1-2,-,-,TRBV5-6,CASSLSTDRYGYTF,TGTGCCAGCAGCTTGAGTACGGACCGTTATGGCTACACCTTC
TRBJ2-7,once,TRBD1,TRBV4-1,CASSQTGEGYEQYF,TGCGCCAGCAGTCAGACAGGGGAAGGTTACGAGCAGTACTTC
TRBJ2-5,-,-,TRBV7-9,CASSPGRLQETQYF,TGTGCCAGCAGTCCGGGACGCCTCCAAGAGACCCAGTACTTC
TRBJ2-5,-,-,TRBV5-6,CASTVGFVQETQYF,TGTGCCAGCACCGTAGGGTTTGTCCAAGAGACCCAGTACTTC
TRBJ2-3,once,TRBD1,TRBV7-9,CASSLVGTGDTDTQYF,TGTGCCAGCAGCTTAGTTGGGACAGGGGATACAGATACGCAGTATTTT
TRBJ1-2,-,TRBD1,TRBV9,CASSYNPETGPTYGYTF,TGTGCCAGCAGTTATAATCCAGAGACAGGGCCGACGTATGGCTACACCTTC
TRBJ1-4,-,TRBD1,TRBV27,CASSQTRGSLVGEKLFF,TGTGCCAGCAGCCAAACCAGGGGGAGTCTGGTAGGGGAAAAACTGTTTTTT
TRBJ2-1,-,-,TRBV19,CASKPGPNEQFF,TGTGCCAGTAAACCCGGCCCGAATGAGCAGTTCTTC
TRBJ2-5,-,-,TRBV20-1,CSAKGGGTQYF,TGCAGTGCTAAAGGGGGGGGGACCCAGTACTTC
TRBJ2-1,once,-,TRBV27,CASSMSSYNEQFF,TGTGCCAGCAGCATGAGCTCCTACAATGAGCAGTTCTTC
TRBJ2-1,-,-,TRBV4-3,CASSQEDEWDEQFF,TGCGCCAGCAGCCAAGAAGACGAGTGGGACGAGCAGTTCTTC
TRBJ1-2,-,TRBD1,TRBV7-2,CASSADRVFTGYTF,TGTGCCAGCAGCGCGGACAGGGTATTTACTGGCTACACCTTC
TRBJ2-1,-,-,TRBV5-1,CASSETASSSYNEQFF,TGCGCCAGCAGCGAGACAGCGTCGAGCTCCTACAATGAGCAGTTCTTC
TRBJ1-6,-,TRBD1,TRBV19,CASTGGNSPLHF,TGTGCCAGTACAGGGGGGAATTCACCCCTCCACTTT
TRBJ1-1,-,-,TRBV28,CASNEVNTEAFF,TGTGCCAGCAATGAAGTGAACACTGAAGCTTTCTTT
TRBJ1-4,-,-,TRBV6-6,CASSYSSSEKLFF,TGTGCCAGCAGTTACTCGAGTTCCGAAAAACTGTTTTTT
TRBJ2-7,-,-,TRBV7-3,CASSAGVNEQYF,TGTGCCAGCAGCGCGGGCGTAAATGAGCAGTACTTC
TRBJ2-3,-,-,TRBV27,CATFHRGTQYF,TGTGCTACCTTTCACCGGGGTACGCAGTATTTT
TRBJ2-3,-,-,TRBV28,CASSLPLVGKGDTDTQYF,TGTGCCAGCAGTTTACCGTTAGTAGGGAAGGGGGACACAGATACGCAGTATTTT
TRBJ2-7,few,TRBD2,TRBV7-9,CASSPEGRGQYF,TGTGCCAGCAGCCCCGAAGGGAGGGGACAGTACTTC
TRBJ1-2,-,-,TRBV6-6,CASSTLDLARNYGYTF,TGTGCCAGCAGTACCCTTGATCTAGCCCGGAACTATGGCTACACCTTC
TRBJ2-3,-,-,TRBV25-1,CASSEYRVDTQYF,TGTGCCAGCAGTGAATATAGGGTTGATACGCAGTATTTT
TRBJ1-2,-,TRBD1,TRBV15,CATSRDNRGSNYGYTF,TGTGCCACCAGCAGAGATAACAGGGGGTCTAACTATGGCTACACCTTC